What follows is one TCR beta chain and its context. Its antigen is currently unknown. The donor population consisted of healthy HIV-negative adults with no recent acute infections or vaccinations. This entry is derived from a study of shared clonotypes between healthy human individuals. Assay: immunoSEQ multiplex PCR; the TCRdb copy retains only in-frame clones and omits some. The sample shows approximately 240,000 clones, just over 65% of them seen only once. Whole-study results and caveats: It was anticipated that sequencing depth would influence how many clonotypes donors shared.

Looked up from germline, CDR1 is SGHRS and CDR2 is YFSETQ. The CDR3 sequence is 13 residues long. V lost 3 bases, J lost 5 bases, and 11 bases lay in between. The chain couples TRBV5-1 to TRBJ1-2; D possibly corresponds to TRBD1 (5 bases). The sequence was collected from a man aged 25-45 years in good health. The sequenced sample consisted of memory CD4+ T cells sorted from blood. Sample subset: CD45RA-negative fraction. CDR3 amino acids: CASSSGTYYGYTF. In DNA form, the CDR3 reads TGCGCCAGCAGCTCCGGGACTTATTATGGCTACACCTTC.